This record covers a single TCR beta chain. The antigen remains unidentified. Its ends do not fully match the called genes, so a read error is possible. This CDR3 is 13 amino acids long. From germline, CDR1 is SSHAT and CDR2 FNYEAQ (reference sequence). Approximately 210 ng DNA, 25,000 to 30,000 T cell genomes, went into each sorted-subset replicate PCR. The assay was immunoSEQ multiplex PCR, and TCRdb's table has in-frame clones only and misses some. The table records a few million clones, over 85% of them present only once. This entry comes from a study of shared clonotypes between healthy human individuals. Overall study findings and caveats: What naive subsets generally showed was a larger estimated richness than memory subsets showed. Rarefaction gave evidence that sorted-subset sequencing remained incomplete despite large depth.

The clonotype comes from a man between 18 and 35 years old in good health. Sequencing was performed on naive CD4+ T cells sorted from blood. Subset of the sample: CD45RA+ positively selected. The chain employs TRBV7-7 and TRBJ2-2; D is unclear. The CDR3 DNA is TGTGCTAGCAGCCCCGACGGCACCGGGGAGCTGTTTTTT. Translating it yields CASSPDGTGELFF.